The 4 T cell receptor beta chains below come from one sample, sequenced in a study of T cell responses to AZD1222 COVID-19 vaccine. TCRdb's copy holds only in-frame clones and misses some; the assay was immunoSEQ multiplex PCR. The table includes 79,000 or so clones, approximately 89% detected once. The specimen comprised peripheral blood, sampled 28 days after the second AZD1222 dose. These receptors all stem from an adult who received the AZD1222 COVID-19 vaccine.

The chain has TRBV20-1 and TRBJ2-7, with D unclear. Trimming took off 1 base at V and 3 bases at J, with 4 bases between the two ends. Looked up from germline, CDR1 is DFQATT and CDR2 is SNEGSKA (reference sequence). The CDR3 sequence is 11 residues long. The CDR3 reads CSARGNYEQYF. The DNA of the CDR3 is TGCAGTGCTAGAGGGAACTACGAGCAGTACTTC.

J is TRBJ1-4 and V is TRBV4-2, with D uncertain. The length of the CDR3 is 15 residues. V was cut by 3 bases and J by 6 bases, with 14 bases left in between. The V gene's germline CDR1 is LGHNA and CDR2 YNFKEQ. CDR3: CASSQYETADEKLFF. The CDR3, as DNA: TGTGCCAGCAGCCAGTACGAGACGGCAGATGAAAAACTGTTTTTT.

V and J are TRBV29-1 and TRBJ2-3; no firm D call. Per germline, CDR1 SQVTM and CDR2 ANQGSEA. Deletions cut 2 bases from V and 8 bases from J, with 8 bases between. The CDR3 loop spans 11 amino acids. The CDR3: CSVETLGTQYF. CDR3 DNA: TGCAGCGTTGAAACCCTTGGTACGCAGTATTTT.

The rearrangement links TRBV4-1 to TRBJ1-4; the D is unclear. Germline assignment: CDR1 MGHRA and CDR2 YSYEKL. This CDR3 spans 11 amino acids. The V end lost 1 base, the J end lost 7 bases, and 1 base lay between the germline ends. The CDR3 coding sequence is TGCGCCAGCAGCCAAGTTGAAAAACTGTTTTTT. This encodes CASSQVEKLFF.